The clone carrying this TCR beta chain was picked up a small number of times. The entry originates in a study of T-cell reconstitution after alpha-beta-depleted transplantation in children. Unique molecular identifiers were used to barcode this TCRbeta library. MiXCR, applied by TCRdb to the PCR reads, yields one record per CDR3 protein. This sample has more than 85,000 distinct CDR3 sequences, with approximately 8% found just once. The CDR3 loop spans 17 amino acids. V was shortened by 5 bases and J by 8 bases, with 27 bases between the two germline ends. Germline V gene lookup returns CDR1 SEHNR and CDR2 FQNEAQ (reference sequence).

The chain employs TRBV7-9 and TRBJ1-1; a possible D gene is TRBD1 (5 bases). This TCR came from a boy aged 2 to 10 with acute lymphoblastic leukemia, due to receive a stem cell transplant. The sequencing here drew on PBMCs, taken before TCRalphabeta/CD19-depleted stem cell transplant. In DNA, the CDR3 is TGTGCCAGCAGCCCCCTACTCGGGGCAGGGAAGATTTTCGAAGCTTTCTTT. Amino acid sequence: CASSPLLGAGKIFEAFF.